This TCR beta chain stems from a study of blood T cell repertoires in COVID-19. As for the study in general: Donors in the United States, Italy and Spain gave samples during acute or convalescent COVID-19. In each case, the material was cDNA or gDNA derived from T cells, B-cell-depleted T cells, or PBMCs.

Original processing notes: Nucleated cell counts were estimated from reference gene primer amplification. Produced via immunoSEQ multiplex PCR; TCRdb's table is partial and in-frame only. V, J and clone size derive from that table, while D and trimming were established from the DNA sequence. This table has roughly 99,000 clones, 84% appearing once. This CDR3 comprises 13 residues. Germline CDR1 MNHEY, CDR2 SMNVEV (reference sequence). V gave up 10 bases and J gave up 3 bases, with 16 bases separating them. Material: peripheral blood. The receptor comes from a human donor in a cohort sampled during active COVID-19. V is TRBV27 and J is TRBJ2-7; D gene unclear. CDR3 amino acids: CANQNPLDYEQYV. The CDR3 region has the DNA TGTGCCAACCAAAACCCCCTAGACTACGAGCAGTACGTC.